These 21 T cell receptor beta chains came from one sample sequenced in a study of control samples from healthy donors and cancer patients. Sequencing was performed with immunoSEQ multiplex PCR; in TCRdb, only in-frame clones are kept and a portion is missing. The data hold tens of thousands of clones, with roughly 89% observed a single time. The sample comprised PBMCs. The receptors were sampled from a woman aged 55-69 years with head and neck cancer.

V gene TRBV11-2 combines with J gene TRBJ2-5; 9 nucleotides line up with TRBD1. The V segment lost 4 bases and the J segment 4 bases; nucleotides outside the gene matches: 4. Germline V lookup: CDR1 SGHAT, CDR2 FQNNGV. The CDR3 loop spans 14 amino acids. CDR3 nucleotide sequence: TGTGCCAGCAGCTGGCTGACAGGGGGAGAGACCCAGTACTTC. Amino acids: CASSWLTGGETQYF.

This clone was observed a few times. CDR3 coding DNA: TGTGCCAGCAGTGAAAGGAACACCGGGGAGCTGTTTTTT. Amino acid sequence: CASSERNTGELFF. V and J are TRBV2 and TRBJ2-2; unclear D gene. The CDR3 extends over 13 amino acids. Trimming removed 2 bases from V and 1 base from J, with 2 bases in between. Germline V gene lookup returns CDR1 SNHLY and CDR2 FYNNEI.

J is TRBJ2-1 and V is TRBV4-2; D is perhaps TRBD1 or TRBD2 (7 bases each). The V end was cut by 1 base, the J end by 0 bases, with 13 bases between. This CDR3 has 17 residues. Germline V gene lookup returns CDR1 LGHNA and CDR2 YNFKEQ. The CDR3 DNA reads as TGTGCCAGCAGCCAAGCAGGGGGAGGGGCCTCCTACAATGAGCAGTTCTTC. This codes for CASSQAGGGASYNEQFF.

In this sample, this clone turned up a few times. V is TRBV25-1 and J is TRBJ1-2; tentative D call: TRBD1 (6 bases). Germline assignment: CDR1 MGHDK and CDR2 SYGVNS. The CDR3 length is 15 residues. Trimming removed 3 bases at V and 6 bases at J, with 17 bases between. This CDR3 reads CASSDPTQGRDGYTF. CDR3 bases: TGTGCCAGCAGTGACCCGACACAGGGTAGGGATGGCTACACCTTC.

The gene calls are TRBV20-1 and TRBJ1-6; D is unclear. The CDR3 covers 11 residues. V dropped 2 bases and J dropped 7 bases, with 3 bases sitting between them. Germline V CDR1 and CDR2: DFQATT, SNEGSKA (reference sequence). The DNA for the CDR3 is TGCAGTGCTAGATCCAATTCACCCCTCCACTTT. Residues: CSARSNSPLHF.

The chain is built from TRBV28 and TRBJ2-6, with D possibly TRBD1 on 6 matching bases. V gave up 1 base and J gave up 2 bases, with 27 bases separating them. The CDR3 length is 22 residues. Germline loops: CDR1 MDHEN, CDR2 SYDVKM. The CDR3 DNA is TGTGCCAGCAGTTTATCAGAATGGGGGCCTACTCACCGAGGTACTGGGGCCAACGTCCTGACTTTC. Translation: CASSLSEWGPTHRGTGANVLTF.

This sequence joins TRBV24-1 and TRBJ2-3; 7 bases are shared with TRBD1. Per the germline V gene, CDR1 is KGHDR and CDR2 is SFDVKD. Trimming took 4 bases from V and 2 from J; bases not matched to a gene: 11. CDR3 length equals 17 residues. The CDR3 here is CATSEYPGQSYTDTQYF. CDR3 coding DNA: TGTGCCACCAGTGAGTATCCGGGACAGTCTTACACAGATACGCAGTATTTT.

V usage is TRBV5-1 and J usage is TRBJ2-1, with TRBD2 matching over 9 bases. The length of the CDR3 is 16 residues. J was trimmed by 5 bases and V by 4 bases; bases with no gene match: 10. CDR1 and CDR2 from the germline V gene are SGHRS and YFSETQ. The CDR3: CASSPLASGTNNEQFF. CDR3 bases: TGCGCCAGCAGCCCGCTCGCTAGCGGGACGAACAATGAGCAGTTCTTC. The full variable domain, completed using reference TRBV5-1 and TRBJ2-1, is KAGVTQTPRYLIKTRGQQVTLSCSPISGHRSVSWYQQTPGQGLQFLFEYFSETQRNKGNFPGRFSGRQFSNSRSEMNVSTLELGDSALYLCASSPLASGTNNEQFFGPGTRLTVL.

The chain uses TRBV7-3 and TRBJ2-7; 12 nucleotides match TRBD2. The J segment lost 2 bases and the V segment lost 2 bases, leaving 13 bases of the junction unmatched. Germline V gives CDR1 SGHTA, CDR2 FQGTGA. The CDR3 extends over 19 amino acids. The CDR3, as DNA: TGTGCCAGCAGCTTAGCCCCGGGGCTAGCGGGAGGGCCTGCCTACGAGCAGTACTTC. Residues: CASSLAPGLAGGPAYEQYF.

The chain carries TRBV5-4 and TRBJ1-4, with 8 bases matching TRBD1. Per the germline V gene, CDR1 is SGHNT and CDR2 is YYREEE (reference sequence). Trimming cost V 5 bases and J 2 bases; bases outside gene matches: 8. The CDR3 covers 16 residues. The CDR3 spells CASSPTGDATNEKLFF. The CDR3 nucleotides read TGTGCCAGCAGTCCGACAGGGGACGCCACTAATGAAAAACTGTTTTTT.

The genes are TRBV28 and TRBJ1-1; D is unresolved. Germline V CDR1 and CDR2: MDHEN, SYDVKM. The CDR3 contains 11 residues. Trimming left V 3 bases short and J 7 bases short, with 6 bases between. The CDR3 DNA sequence: TGTGCCAGCAGTTTGAGAGGTGAAGCTTTCTTT. Its protein is CASSLRGEAFF.

The rearrangement joins TRBV30 to TRBJ1-4; D is perhaps TRBD1 (5 bases). V lost 3 bases, J lost 0 bases, and 20 bases lay in between. CDR1 and CDR2 from the germline V gene are GTSNPN and SVGIG (reference sequence). CDR3 length: 18 residues. The CDR3 loop is CAWSFREGRGTTNEKLFF. Here the CDR3 DNA reads TGTGCCTGGAGCTTCCGGGAAGGGAGGGGCACAACTAATGAAAAACTGTTTTTT.

The chain employs TRBV14 and TRBJ2-7, with 14 bases aligning to TRBD2. In germline, CDR1 is SGHDN, CDR2 FVKESK. This CDR3 has 17 residues. V lost 4 bases and J lost 6; bases outside the gene matches: 11. The CDR3, as DNA: TGTGCCAGCAGCCTCCCGGGACTAGCGGGAGCCTCCGGCGAGCAGTACTTC. It specifies CASSLPGLAGASGEQYF.

The CDR3 region is CASSALQGLDSPLHF. The CDR3 bases are TGTGCCAGCTCAGCCTTACAGGGGTTAGATTCACCCCTCCACTTT. This chain joins TRBV18 and TRBJ1-6; the match to TRBD1 covers 7 bases. CDR1 and CDR2 from the germline V gene are KGHSH and LQKENI. This CDR3 has 15 residues. The ends lost 5 bases at V and 8 bases at J; junction bases unmatched: 9.

The chain is built from TRBV19 and TRBJ2-5; no reliable D call. Germline CDR1 LNHDA, CDR2 SQIVND (reference sequence). The CDR3 loop spans 14 amino acids. Between the trimmed V and J ends, which lost 4 bases and 7 bases, there was a span of 16 bases. The DNA of the CDR3 is TGTGCCAGTAGTACCCCGGGCCCTAAAGTGACCCAGTACTTC. Translated, it gives CASSTPGPKVTQYF.

The chain couples TRBV28 to TRBJ1-2; TRBD1 matches at 9 bases. Germline V lookup: CDR1 MDHEN, CDR2 SYDVKM. The ends lost 6 bases at V and 3 bases at J; junction bases unmatched: 5. This CDR3 has 14 residues. The CDR3 spells CASRTGQGHYGYTF. CDR3 DNA sequence: TGTGCCAGCAGAACCGGACAGGGGCACTATGGCTACACCTTC.

The rearrangement links TRBV2 to TRBJ1-5; D might be TRBD1 (5 bases). Germline lookup yields CDR1 SNHLY and CDR2 FYNNEI. CDR3 length: 12 residues. V dropped 6 bases and J dropped 5 bases, with 8 bases sitting between them. The CDR3 here is CASRLGDQPQHF. The CDR3 DNA sequence: TGTGCCAGCAGGTTGGGGGATCAGCCCCAGCATTTT.

The rearrangement links TRBV5-1 to TRBJ2-3; TRBD2 agrees at 7 bases. With V trimmed by 3 bases and J by 4 bases, 11 bases remained unmatched. Looked up from germline, CDR1 is SGHRS and CDR2 is YFSETQ. CDR3 length: 16 residues. The CDR3 protein is CASSSSSGLGPDTQYF. For the CDR3, the DNA is TGCGCCAGCAGCTCCTCTAGCGGCCTGGGGCCAGATACGCAGTATTTT. Based on the CDR3 plus reference TRBV5-1 and TRBJ2-3, the full variable domain is KAGVTQTPRYLIKTRGQQVTLSCSPISGHRSVSWYQQTPGQGLQFLFEYFSETQRNKGNFPGRFSGRQFSNSRSEMNVSTLELGDSALYLCASSSSSGLGPDTQYFGPGTRLTVL.

The rearrangement uses TRBV4-3 and TRBJ2-3; 14 nucleotides line up with TRBD2. The junction had 15 bases not matched to a gene; V was cut back by 2 bases and J by 2 bases. CDR3 length: 21 amino acids. Germline-derived CDR1 and CDR2 are LGHNA and YSLEER. CDR3 nucleotide sequence: TGCGCCAGCAGCCAAACACGCCCGGGACTAGCGGGAGTGGGCTCCACAGATACGCAGTATTTT. As protein: CASSQTRPGLAGVGSTDTQYF.

The rearrangement uses TRBV4-2 and TRBJ2-2, with D possibly TRBD1 on 5 matching bases. Per germline, CDR1 LGHNA and CDR2 YNFKEQ. CDR3 length equals 16 residues. V shed 4 bases and J shed 4 bases, with 16 bases lying between them. For the CDR3, the DNA is TGTGCCAGCAGCCTACAGGTGGGGTCGGGCACCGGGGAGCTGTTTTTT. It specifies CASSLQVGSGTGELFF.

The chain is built from TRBV7-2 and TRBJ2-5, with TRBD1 identical over 8 bases. CDR1 SGHTA and CDR2 FQGNSA come from the germline V gene. J lost 10 bases, V lost 5 bases, and 9 bases had no gene match. This CDR3 spans 13 amino acids. The CDR3 loop reads CASSPKTGVVQYF. The CDR3 DNA sequence: TGTGCCAGCAGCCCAAAGACAGGGGTGGTCCAGTACTTC.